The T cell receptor beta chain under discussion was sequenced for a study of early stage breast cancer tumors. About the research overall: About 80% of the 16 invasive tumors were ER+, PR+ and HER2-. Eight ER+/PR+/HER2- tumors were invasive ductal; a few were invasive lobular. Study-wide results and caveats: Blood repertoires resembled normal breast more than tumor. Compared with adjacent normal breast tissue, tumors showed 2 to 2.5-fold greater T cell density and higher clonality.

The CDR3 loop spans 15 amino acids. The V gene lost 0 bases and the J gene lost 4 bases, with 11 bases spanning the gap. CDR1 and CDR2 (germline): SGHTA, FQGNSA. Some clones are missing from TCRdb's copy, which holds only in-frame ones; the method was immunoSEQ multiplex PCR. The sample consists of around 30,000 clones, 60% to 80% of them appearing once. On this clone: Its antigen is unknown.

Sequenced material: breast tumor tissue. The receptor was derived from a person aged 30 to 40 with breast cancer. This sequence joins TRBV7-2 and TRBJ2-3; D possibly corresponds to TRBD2 (5 bases). CDR3 in amino acids: CASSLARLAADTQYF. For the CDR3, the DNA is TGTGCCAGCAGCTTAGCGCGGCTAGCTGCAGATACGCAGTATTTT.